The 30 T cell receptor beta chains in this list originate from one sample, sequenced in a study of blood T cell repertoires in COVID-19. The method was immunoSEQ multiplex PCR; TCRdb's version includes in-frame clones alone and lacks a portion of them. The table records around 250,000 clones, 70% to 85% of them present only once. The sequenced sample consisted of peripheral blood. Receptors were obtained from an elderly woman with acute or convalescent COVID-19.

The chain combines TRBV2 with TRBJ1-4; D is possibly TRBD1 (5 bases). The V end lost 7 bases, the J end lost 7 bases, and 13 bases lay between the germline ends. Germline CDR1 is SNHLY and CDR2 is FYNNEI. The CDR3 covers 13 residues. The CDR3 loop is CASTLMGLEKLFF. For the CDR3, the DNA is TGTGCCAGCACCCTCATGGGGCTTGAAAAACTGTTTTTT. The variable domain in full, with the rest retrieved from reference TRBV2 and TRBJ1-4, is EPEVTQTPSHQVTQMGQEVILRCVPISNHLYFYWYRQILGQKVEFLVSFYNNEISEKSEIFDDQFSVERPDGSNFTLKIRSTKLEDSAMYFCASTLMGLEKLFFGSGTQLSVL.

The rearrangement uses TRBV2 and TRBJ1-1; 9 positions match TRBD1. Looked up from germline, CDR1 is SNHLY and CDR2 is FYNNEI. The length of the CDR3 is 17 residues. After removal of 6 bases from V and 3 bases from J, the junction contained 14 bases not matched to a gene. CDR3 sequence reads: CASRDSMGTGLDTEAFF. The DNA for the CDR3 is TGTGCCAGCAGAGATAGTATGGGGACAGGGTTGGACACTGAAGCTTTCTTT.

The J gene is TRBJ2-5, the V gene TRBV6-5; 11 bases line up with TRBD1. The CDR3 totals 14 residues. V was clipped by 5 bases and J by 4 bases; unmatched bases: 3. Germline loops: CDR1 MNHEY, CDR2 SVGAGI. The CDR3 nucleotides read TGTGCCAGCAGTACCGGGACAGGGGGAGAGACCCAGTACTTC. The encoded protein is CASSTGTGGETQYF.

The chain recombines TRBV4-2 with TRBJ1-6; D is ambiguous. CDR3 size: 13 residues. The V end was cut by 1 base, the J end by 8 bases, with 6 bases between. Per the germline V gene, CDR1 is LGHNA and CDR2 is YNFKEQ. CDR3 amino acids: CASSQVPDSPLHF. The CDR3 coding sequence is TGTGCCAGCAGCCAAGTCCCTGATTCACCCCTCCACTTT.

V usage is TRBV4-1 and J usage is TRBJ2-7, with D tentatively TRBD1 (8 bases). Germline V gene lookup returns CDR1 MGHRA and CDR2 YSYEKL. The CDR3 is made up of 22 amino acids. V was clipped by 4 bases and J by 6 bases, with 40 bases between them. The CDR3 spells CASSPRGLGLNVIGFSQGEQYF. Here the CDR3 DNA reads TGCGCCAGCAGCCCCAGGGGGCTGGGACTAAACGTGATTGGATTCTCCCAGGGCGAGCAGTACTTC.

The CDR3 reads CASSLGVNSGNTIYF. CDR3 DNA: TGTGCCAGCAGCCTAGGGGTCAACTCTGGAAACACCATATATTTT. The chain links TRBV2 to TRBJ1-3, with a tentative D call TRBD1 (5 bases). CDR3 size: 15 residues. Trimming removed 6 bases at V and 0 bases at J, with 12 bases between. Germline CDR1 reads SNHLY; CDR2 reads FYNNEI.

V usage is TRBV19 and J usage is TRBJ2-7; 9 bases are shared with TRBD1. This CDR3 comprises 15 residues. V lost 6 bases and J lost 2; bases outside the gene matches: 8. CDR1 and CDR2 from the germline V gene are LNHDA and SQIVND (reference sequence). CDR3 DNA: TGTGCCAGTAGGTTCGCCGGGACAGGGACCTACGAGCAGTACTTC. Its protein product is CASRFAGTGTYEQYF. Supplemented by reference TRBV19 and TRBJ2-7, the full variable domain reads DGGITQSPKYLFRKEGQNVTLSCEQNLNHDAMYWYRQDPGQGLRLIYYSQIVNDFQKGDIAEGYSVSREKKESFPLTVTSAQKNPTAFYLCASRFAGTGTYEQYFGPGTRLTVT.

This clone was observed a few times. The CDR3 here is CASSYSNRGRETQYF. The CDR3 DNA follows: TGTGCCAGCAGTTACTCAAACAGGGGGAGAGAGACCCAGTACTTC. This chain connects TRBV6-5 to TRBJ2-5; 8 bases are shared with TRBD1. Germline CDR1 reads MNHEY; CDR2 reads SVGAGI. With 0 bases clipped from V and 4 bases from J, the junction kept 4 bases outside the gene matches. The CDR3 extends over 15 amino acids.

CDR3 sequence (DNA): TGTGCCAGCAGCCCCGGCCTCGGAGGCGGCTACACCTTC. It yields the protein CASSPGLGGGYTF. V and J are TRBV7-3 and TRBJ1-2; D unresolved. V lost 5 bases and J 8 bases, leaving 15 bases between the germline ends. The CDR3 extends over 13 amino acids. The germline gives CDR1 SGHTA, CDR2 FQGTGA.

This clone was seen a handful of times. The V and J genes are TRBV2 and TRBJ2-7; 7 nucleotides agree with TRBD2. The CDR3 runs 15 residues. V was clipped by 5 bases and J by 0 bases; unmatched bases: 7. Germline CDR1 reads SNHLY; CDR2 reads FYNNEI. The CDR3 spells CASSWGGHRSYEQYF. The CDR3 nucleotides read TGTGCCAGCAGTTGGGGGGGTCACCGCTCCTACGAGCAGTACTTC.

This clone was counted between two and nine times. The rearrangement links TRBV3-1 (or the pseudogene TRBV3-2) to TRBJ1-1; tentative D call: TRBD1 (5 bases). There are 13 residues in the CDR3. V was clipped by 8 bases and J by 4 bases, with 14 bases between them. Germline V CDR1 and CDR2: LGHDT, YNNKEL (reference sequence). The CDR3 protein is CASGGSGGTEAFF. The DNA for the CDR3 is TGTGCCAGCGGGGGGTCCGGGGGCACTGAAGCTTTCTTT.

The chain carries TRBV19 and TRBJ1-5; TRBD1 might be the D (6 bases). CDR1 is LNHDA, CDR2 SQIVND, per germline (reference sequence). The length of the CDR3 is 14 residues. Trimming took off 2 bases at V and 4 bases at J, with 9 bases between the two ends. CDR3 in DNA: TGTGCCAGTAGTATACGGGACATTAATCAGCCCCAGCATTTT. It is translated as CASSIRDINQPQHF. Supplemented by reference TRBV19 and TRBJ1-5, the full variable domain reads DGGITQSPKYLFRKEGQNVTLSCEQNLNHDAMYWYRQDPGQGLRLIYYSQIVNDFQKGDIAEGYSVSREKKESFPLTVTSAQKNPTAFYLCASSIRDINQPQHFGDGTRLSIL.

Concerning this clone itself: Other DNA sequences within the sample encode an identical CDR3. J is TRBJ1-2 and V is TRBV6-5; D gene unclear. The germline V and J ends were trimmed by 2 bases and 2 bases, with 6 bases remaining between them. Germline CDR1 and CDR2: MNHEY and SVGAGI. This CDR3 region has 13 residues. The CDR3 nucleotides read TGTGCCAGCAGTTACGGGCAGAACTATGGCTACACCTTC. It codes for CASSYGQNYGYTF.

A few counts support this clone. The chain is built from TRBV11-2 and TRBJ1-4, with TRBD1 identical over 7 bases. CDR1 and CDR2 from the germline V gene are SGHAT and FQNNGV. This CDR3 region has 15 residues. V was clipped by 5 bases and J by 6 bases; unmatched bases: 9. The CDR3 is CASSTRQGLDEKLFF. The CDR3 DNA reads as TGTGCCAGCAGCACCCGACAGGGTTTGGATGAAAAACTGTTTTTT.

The genes are TRBV4-1 and TRBJ2-3; D is unresolved. V lost 3 bases, J lost 4 bases, and 8 bases lay in between. The CDR3 extends over 13 amino acids. The V gene's germline CDR1 is MGHRA and CDR2 YSYEKL. Written as DNA, the CDR3 is TGCGCCAGCAGCCAGCGAGGCCCAGATACGCAGTATTTT. It encodes CASSQRGPDTQYF.

In its sample, this clone was seen many times. The rearrangement joins TRBV3-1 (or the pseudogene TRBV3-2) to TRBJ1-2; the match to TRBD1 covers 9 bases. This CDR3 spans 18 amino acids. Germline V gene data show CDR1 as LGHDT and CDR2 as YNNKEL (reference sequence). Germline trimming cut 3 bases from V and 3 bases from J; bases unmatched to any gene: 14. This chain's CDR3 is CASSHTPGQGRDHYGYTF. The CDR3 nucleotides read TGTGCCAGCAGCCACACACCGGGACAGGGAAGGGACCACTATGGCTACACCTTC.

CDR3 bases: TGTGCCAGCAGCCCCGACAGTTATCAGCCCCAGCATTTT. This sequence encodes CASSPDSYQPQHF. V usage is TRBV6-2 or TRBV6-3 and J usage is TRBJ1-5; a possible D gene is TRBD1 (5 bases). CDR3 length equals 13 residues. CDR1 and CDR2 from the germline V gene are MNHEY and SVGEGT. Trimming shortened V by 6 bases and J by 5 bases, and 11 bases separated the two germline ends.

This chain connects TRBV27 to TRBJ2-2; 11 bases are shared with TRBD1. Germline trimming cut 0 bases from V and 1 base from J; bases unmatched to any gene: 16. Germline V CDR1 and CDR2: MNHEY, SMNVEV (reference sequence). CDR3 length: 22 amino acids. As DNA, the CDR3 is TGTGCCAGCAGTTTATCGTTTCCAGGGGACAGGGGGGTTTTAGGGAACACCGGGGAGCTGTTTTTT. Translating it yields CASSLSFPGDRGVLGNTGELFF.

The chain uses TRBV28 and TRBJ2-3; 9 positions agree with TRBD1. This CDR3 region has 16 residues. The V gene's germline CDR1 is MDHEN and CDR2 SYDVKM. The J segment lost 1 base and the V segment lost 5 bases, leaving 7 bases of the junction unmatched. The CDR3 region has the DNA TGTGCCAGCAGTCTGTTGGGACAGGGCCGCACAGATACGCAGTATTTT. Translating it yields CASSLLGQGRTDTQYF.

This clone was counted once. This chain connects TRBV4-1 to TRBJ2-1; 11 bases align to TRBD2. This CDR3 comprises 16 residues. The junction had 8 bases not matched to a gene; V was cut back by 2 bases and J by 8 bases. From germline, CDR1 is MGHRA and CDR2 YSYEKL. The CDR3 region has the DNA TGCGCCAGCAGCCAACCCCGACTAGCGGGGAGGGATGAGCAGTTCTTC. This translates into CASSQPRLAGRDEQFF.

V and J are TRBV4-3 and TRBJ2-2, with TRBD1 matching over 7 bases. With V trimmed by 6 bases and J by 6 bases, 7 bases remained unmatched. The CDR3 contains 14 residues. In germline, CDR1 is LGHNA, CDR2 YSLEER. This CDR3 is CASRKSGGSGELFF. Written as DNA, the CDR3 is TGCGCCAGCAGAAAATCAGGGGGTTCCGGGGAGCTGTTTTTT.

The chain recombines TRBV2 with TRBJ2-3; 10 nucleotides agree with TRBD2. Germline CDR1 and CDR2: SNHLY and FYNNEI. The CDR3 contains 15 residues. After removal of 10 bases from V and 0 bases from J, the junction contained 7 bases not matched to a gene. CDR3 nucleotide sequence: TGTGCCACCCGAGGACTAGCGGCTAGCACAGATACGCAGTATTTT. It is translated as CATRGLAASTDTQYF.

This clone has only one observation. The CDR3 is CASSLGRIAGSHNEQFF. CDR3 coding DNA: TGTGCCAGCAGCTTAGGTCGGATAGCGGGATCTCACAATGAGCAGTTCTTC. J is TRBJ2-1 and V is TRBV7-2; 8 nucleotides agree with TRBD2. After removal of 1 base from V and 5 bases from J, the junction contained 10 bases not matched to a gene. Germline V lookup: CDR1 SGHTA, CDR2 FQGNSA. The CDR3 runs 17 residues.

The chain carries TRBV4-2 and TRBJ1-1; D gene uncertain. Germline CDR1 and CDR2: LGHNA and YNFKEQ. Trimming shortened V by 0 bases and J by 2 bases, and 10 bases separated the two germline ends. This CDR3 contains 15 residues. The chain's CDR3 is CASSQDLRANTEAFF. The CDR3 DNA sequence: TGTGCCAGCAGCCAAGATTTGCGGGCAAACACTGAAGCTTTCTTT.

The chain's CDR3 is CASSQRLAYEQYF. The CDR3 DNA is TGTGCCAGCAGCCAAAGACTGGCCTACGAGCAGTACTTC. This rearrangement joins TRBV3-1 (or the pseudogene TRBV3-2) to TRBJ2-7; no clear D gene. This CDR3 spans 13 amino acids. Trimming left V 2 bases short and J 2 bases short, with 7 bases between. The germline V gene has CDR1 LGHDT and CDR2 YNNKEL (reference sequence).

The chain is built from TRBV5-8 and TRBJ2-3, with 7 bases lining up with TRBD1. V shed 4 bases and J 5 bases; nucleotides not matched to a gene: 7. The germline gives CDR1 SGHTS, CDR2 YDEGEE. This CDR3 has 14 residues. The CDR3 is CASSLGQAQDTQYF. DNA of the CDR3: TGTGCCAGCAGCCTAGGACAGGCGCAAGATACGCAGTATTTT.

The chain combines TRBV28 with TRBJ2-7; 12 positions match TRBD1. The CDR3 consists of 16 residues. Germline lookup yields CDR1 MDHEN and CDR2 SYDVKM. Trimming cost V 6 bases and J 7 bases; bases outside gene matches: 13. The CDR3 DNA reads TGTGCCAGCAGGCGACCGGGGACAGGGGGCTGGTGGGAGCAGTACTTC. Encoded protein: CASRRPGTGGWWEQYF.

The rearrangement joins TRBV29-1 to TRBJ1-1, with 7 bases that match TRBD1. CDR1 SQVTM and CDR2 ANQGSEA come from the germline V gene. The V and J ends lost 7 bases and 3 bases, in that order; junction bases with no gene match: 5. The CDR3 is 12 amino acids. The CDR3 protein is CSARQGDTEAFF. Here the CDR3 DNA reads TGCAGCGCTCGACAGGGAGACACTGAAGCTTTCTTT.

The chain carries TRBV28 and TRBJ2-3; the match to TRBD2 covers 11 bases. Per germline, CDR1 MDHEN and CDR2 SYDVKM. Unmatched junction bases numbered 7, after V lost 6 bases and J lost 5 bases. This CDR3 is built from 15 residues. The CDR3 protein is CASSYQTSGIDTQYF. The CDR3 nucleotides read TGTGCCAGCAGCTATCAGACTAGCGGGATAGATACGCAGTATTTT.

This chain connects TRBV30 to TRBJ1-1, with 7 bases lining up with TRBD1. Germline CDR1 GTSNPN, CDR2 SVGIG (reference sequence). Unmatched junction bases numbered 4, after V lost 3 bases and J lost 0 bases. The CDR3 is 14 residues long. The CDR3 DNA follows: TGTGCCTGGAGCTTGGGACAGCTGAACACTGAAGCTTTCTTT. It translates to CAWSLGQLNTEAFF.